The next 2 T cell receptor beta chains were all read from a single sample in a study of siplizumab effects on memory and regulatory T cells. The table came from immunoSEQ multiplex PCR; TCRdb's copy has only in-frame clones and leaves some out. The table includes about 100,000 clones, roughly 93% detected once. Sequencing input: non-Treg CD4+ T cells sorted from blood. The receptors here all came from a human donor in good health.

The chain combines TRBV7-2 with TRBJ2-1; D perhaps matches TRBD1 (5 bases). This CDR3 is built from 15 residues. V was cut by 1 base and J by 3 bases, with 10 bases left in between. The germline V gene has CDR1 SGHTA and CDR2 FQGNSA. CDR3 bases: TGTGCCAGCAGCTTAGATGGGGCTCTCTACAATGAGCAGTTCTTC. It encodes CASSLDGALYNEQFF.

The gene calls are TRBV14 and TRBJ2-3; 8 nucleotides agree with TRBD1. V dropped 7 bases and J dropped 6; count of bases not matched to a gene: 15. CDR3 length equals 16 residues. The germline V gene has CDR1 SGHDN and CDR2 FVKESK. The CDR3 loop is CASTNKVGTGRDTQYF. The CDR3 region has the DNA TGTGCCAGCACCAACAAGGTCGGGACAGGACGGGATACGCAGTATTTT.